The present entry profiles one T cell receptor beta chain with its context. These data belong to a study of blood T cell repertoires in COVID-19. Generated by immunoSEQ multiplex PCR, the TCRdb table keeps only in-frame clones and is missing some. The sample lists more than 90,000 clones, roughly nine tenths occurring once. V lost 2 bases to trimming and J lost 11 bases, with 10 bases between them. The CDR3 spans 12 residues. CDR1 and CDR2 (germline): MNHEY, SVGAGI. This TCR was sampled from a human donor in a cohort sampled during active COVID-19. The material sequenced was peripheral blood. V gene TRBV6-5 combines with J gene TRBJ2-1; D ambiguous. For the CDR3, the DNA is TGTGCCAGCAGTTACCGAGCCGAGAAGCAGTTCTTC. Protein sequence: CASSYRAEKQFF.